The 8 T cell receptor beta chains presented below share a single source sample, sequenced in a study of spatial heterogeneity in lung cancer. Study-wide results and limits: Tumoral mutation counts were tracked by counts of expanded intratumoral alpha and beta TCRs.

No cognate antigen is known for these TCRs. TCRdb re-analysed the 5' RACE reads in MiXCR, keeping a single row per CDR3 protein. The sample has about 13,000 distinct CDR3 sequences, roughly 4.6% seen once. Time point defined: sample taken at primary tumor resection. The sample in question was lung tumor tissue, obtained at surgery. The receptors were gathered from a male donor with early-stage non-small cell lung cancer.

This chain uses TRBV6-1 with TRBJ2-1; D possibly matches TRBD1 or TRBD2 (6 bases each). Germline V CDR1 and CDR2: MNHNS, SASEGT. Trimming took 6 bases from V and 2 from J, leaving 8 bases between them. The CDR3 totals 13 residues. For the CDR3, the DNA is TGTGCCAGCAGGGAGGGGGCCTACAATGAGCAGTTCTTC. This translates into CASREGAYNEQFF.

This clonotype occurred a few times. This clone may be a read error of a much larger clone one base away. V and J are TRBV5-1 and TRBJ2-1; D gene ambiguous. Trimming pared 1 base from V and 6 bases from J, leaving 2 bases between. CDR1 SGHRS and CDR2 YFSETQ come from the germline V gene. The CDR3 consists of 11 residues. The CDR3 sequence is CASSLSNEQFF. DNA of the CDR3: TGCGCCAGCAGCTTGAGCAATGAGCAGTTCTTC.

This clonotype appeared many times. The rearrangement joins TRBV7-9 to TRBJ1-4; TRBD1 matches at 7 bases. This CDR3 contains 14 residues. Germline V CDR1 and CDR2: SEHNR, FQNEAQ (reference sequence). Losses at the gene ends were 5 bases for V and 7 bases for J; bases not matched to a gene: 7. The CDR3 DNA sequence: TGTGCCAGCAGCCATTTTGACAGGGCTGAAAAACTGTTTTTT. This codes for CASSHFDRAEKLFF.

This clonotype has at least ten counts. The genes are TRBV2 and TRBJ2-5; D perhaps matches TRBD2 (6 bases). The length of the CDR3 is 14 residues. Trimming stripped 3 bases from V and 0 bases from J, with 8 bases between. Germline CDR1 reads SNHLY; CDR2 reads FYNNEI. The CDR3 is CASSDWGDQETQYF. The CDR3 nucleotides are TGTGCCAGCAGTGACTGGGGGGACCAAGAGACCCAGTACTTC. Full variable domain (outside the CDR3, taken from reference TRBV2 and TRBJ2-5): EPEVTQTPSHQVTQMGQEVILRCVPISNHLYFYWYRQILGQKVEFLVSFYNNEISEKSEIFDDQFSVERPDGSNFTLKIRSTKLEDSAMYFCASSDWGDQETQYFGPGTRLLVL.

V gene TRBV5-1 combines with J gene TRBJ1-3; maybe TRBD1 (6 bases). Germline CDR1 and CDR2: SGHRS and YFSETQ. CDR3 length: 15 residues. V was trimmed by 0 bases and J by 0 bases, leaving 7 bases between them. Written as DNA, the CDR3 is TGCGCCAGCAGCTTGGCAGGGGTCTCTGGAAACACCATATATTTT. Protein product: CASSLAGVSGNTIYF.

This clonotype was seen repeatedly, ten times or more. V gene TRBV20-1 combines with J gene TRBJ2-7, with D maybe TRBD2 (6 bases). V lost 1 base and J lost 12, with 13 bases in between. Germline CDR1 DFQATT, CDR2 SNEGSKA (reference sequence). CDR3 length: 11 residues. The CDR3 nucleotides are TGCAGTGCTAGAGGGTCTAGCGAACGGTACTTC. Translating gives CSARGSSERYF.

In this sample, this clonotype turned up many times. This chain connects TRBV18 to TRBJ1-2; possible D gene TRBD1, 6 bases. With 5 bases removed from V and 4 bases from J, the gap between germline ends came to 17 bases. CDR3 size: 15 residues. Germline V gene lookup returns CDR1 KGHSH and CDR2 LQKENI. The CDR3 loop is CASSTRTGQLYGYTF. The CDR3 DNA reads as TGTGCCAGCTCAACAAGAACAGGACAGCTCTATGGCTACACCTTC.

This clonotype has ten or more counts. V is TRBV28 and J is TRBJ1-2; D is perhaps TRBD1 (6 bases). Germline CDR1 is MDHEN and CDR2 is SYDVKM. The germline V and J ends were trimmed by 7 bases and 0 bases, with 12 bases remaining between them. The CDR3 sequence is 14 residues long. CDR3 DNA: TGTGCCAGCATCTTGACAGGTACTAACTATGGCTACACCTTC. Amino acids: CASILTGTNYGYTF.